Listed below are T cell receptor beta chains from one sample, sequenced in a study of identical twins. TCRdb itself ran the 5' RACE reads through MiXCR, one entry per CDR3 protein. The top ten clones hold 9.5% to 15% of a sample with around 95,000 distinct CDR3 sequences, under 6.5% of them seen once. Sequencing was carried out using memory T cells sorted from blood. The receptors come from a woman aged 45-65 years in good health. CDR3s include the opening cysteine and the closing phenylalanine or tryptophan. A D gene is named only where the DNA matches it firmly. A clone size is listed for some rows: how often the clone was seen (once, few, many), or a class if it is expanded.

CDR3 DNA: TGTGCCAGCAGCTTGTACCGGCGTGCCAGCAATCAGCCCCAGCATTTT
CDR3 protein: CASSLYRRASNQPQHF
D gene: NA
J gene: TRBJ1-5
V gene: TRBV5-6
clone size: few

CDR3 DNA: TGCGCCAGCAGCTTGAATAATAATAATGAAAAACTGTTTTTT
CDR3 protein: CASSLNNNNEKLFF
D gene: NA
J gene: TRBJ1-4
V gene: TRBV5-1
clone size: many

CDR3 DNA: TGTGCCAGCAGCCAAGCCAAGAGGGCCCCCGGGGAGCTGTTTTTT
CDR3 protein: CASSQAKRAPGELFF
D gene: NA
J gene: TRBJ2-2
V gene: TRBV4-2
clone size: many

CDR3 DNA: TGTGCCAGCAGCGTAGCGGCGGACTCCTACAATGAGCAGTTCTTC
CDR3 protein: CASSVAADSYNEQFF
D gene: NA
J gene: TRBJ2-1
V gene: TRBV9
clone size: many

CDR3 DNA: TGTGCCAGCAGCTCGGGACACGCCTACGAGCAGTACTTC
CDR3 protein: CASSSGHAYEQYF
D gene: NA
J gene: TRBJ2-7
V gene: TRBV7-9
clone size: many

CDR3 DNA: TGCGCCAGCAGCTTGTCCCCGGAGACCCAGTACTTC
CDR3 protein: CASSLSPETQYF
D gene: NA
J gene: TRBJ2-5
V gene: TRBV5-1
clone size: many

CDR3 DNA: TGCGCCAGCAGCCTTCTTTTAGGGCGGGAGGGCCCCGGCGGGGAGCTGTTTTTT
CDR3 protein: CASSLLLGREGPGGELFF
D gene: TRBD2
J gene: TRBJ2-2
V gene: TRBV4-1
clone size: medium-sized

CDR3 DNA: TGCGCCAGCAGCCCGGACAGGGGGCGGGCAGATACGCAGTATTTT
CDR3 protein: CASSPDRGRADTQYF
D gene: TRBD1
J gene: TRBJ2-3
V gene: TRBV5-1
clone size: NA

CDR3 DNA: TGTGCCAGCAGGGGGTTCTCTGGGGCCAACGTCCTGACTTTC
CDR3 protein: CASRGFSGANVLTF
D gene: NA
J gene: TRBJ2-6
V gene: TRBV27
clone size: many

CDR3 DNA: TGCGCCAGCAGCCAAGAACGGTGGGGGGGAACAGATACGCAGTATTTT
CDR3 protein: CASSQERWGGTDTQYF
D gene: TRBD2
J gene: TRBJ2-3
V gene: TRBV4-1
clone size: many

CDR3 DNA: TGTGCCAGCAGTTCAGTTGGGAGGGGGGCTAAACAGAACACCGGGGAGCTGTTTTTT
CDR3 protein: CASSSVGRGAKQNTGELFF
D gene: NA
J gene: TRBJ2-2
V gene: TRBV6-6
clone size: many

CDR3 DNA: TGTGCCAGCAGCTTAGCGGGAGGGCAGATCGACGAGCAGTACTTC
CDR3 protein: CASSLAGGQIDEQYF
D gene: TRBD2
J gene: TRBJ2-7
V gene: TRBV7-6
clone size: many

CDR3 DNA: TGCAGCCACACTACGCCGGGGGCTGAGCAGTTCTTC
CDR3 protein: CSHTTPGAEQFF
D gene: NA
J gene: TRBJ2-1
V gene: TRBV29-1
clone size: few

CDR3 DNA: TGCAGTGCTAGAACTAACACAGATACGCAGTATTTT
CDR3 protein: CSARTNTDTQYF
D gene: NA
J gene: TRBJ2-3
V gene: TRBV20-1
clone size: NA

CDR3 DNA: TGCAGTGCTAGAGAGGGAGTTCTTAGCAATCAGCCCCAGCATTTT
CDR3 protein: CSAREGVLSNQPQHF
D gene: NA
J gene: TRBJ1-5
V gene: TRBV20-1
clone size: many

CDR3 DNA: TGTGCCAGCAGTGACACCTTACTAGCGGATTCGAATGAGCAGTTCTTC
CDR3 protein: CASSDTLLADSNEQFF
D gene: TRBD2
J gene: TRBJ2-1
V gene: TRBV6-4
clone size: few

CDR3 DNA: TGCAGTGCTAGCTCGGGACTAGCCACCGGGGAGCTGTTTTTT
CDR3 protein: CSASSGLATGELFF
D gene: TRBD2
J gene: TRBJ2-2
V gene: TRBV20-1
clone size: many

CDR3 DNA: TGCAGTGCTCGACAGGGTTCCCAGATATATGGCTACACCTTC
CDR3 protein: CSARQGSQIYGYTF
D gene: TRBD1
J gene: TRBJ1-2
V gene: TRBV20-1
clone size: few

CDR3 DNA: TGTGCCAGCAGCGGGCCAACGCGGAGGGCGGGCGGAAAACTGTTTTTT
CDR3 protein: CASSGPTRRAGGKLFF
D gene: NA
J gene: TRBJ1-4
V gene: TRBV7-9
clone size: NA

CDR3 DNA: TGTGCCAGCAGTTATGGGACAGGGGAGATATATTTT
CDR3 protein: CASSYGTGEIYF
D gene: TRBD1
J gene: TRBJ1-3
V gene: TRBV12-3/TRBV12-4
clone size: many

CDR3 DNA: TGCGCCAGCAGCTTGGTGTCTGGGGCCAACGTCCTGACTTTC
CDR3 protein: CASSLVSGANVLTF
D gene: NA
J gene: TRBJ2-6
V gene: TRBV5-1
clone size: many

CDR3 DNA: TGTGCCAGCAGCGGGACAGGGAGCGGCTATGGCTACACCTTC
CDR3 protein: CASSGTGSGYGYTF
D gene: TRBD1
J gene: TRBJ1-2
V gene: TRBV28
clone size: many

CDR3 DNA: TGTGCCAGCAGTTTAAGTGGGGTCCAACAAGAGACCCAGTACTTC
CDR3 protein: CASSLSGVQQETQYF
D gene: NA
J gene: TRBJ2-5
V gene: TRBV28
clone size: many

CDR3 DNA: TGTGCCAGCAGCTTAAAAGATAGCTCCTACAATGAGCAGTTCTTC
CDR3 protein: CASSLKDSSYNEQFF
D gene: NA
J gene: TRBJ2-1
V gene: TRBV9
clone size: many

CDR3 DNA: TGTGCCAGCAGCTTAGGAGGGAGGCTGAACACTGAAGCTTTCTTT
CDR3 protein: CASSLGGRLNTEAFF
D gene: NA
J gene: TRBJ1-1
V gene: TRBV28
clone size: NA

CDR3 DNA: TGTGCCTGGACAGGGGGAAGCAATCAGCCCCAGCATTTT
CDR3 protein: CAWTGGSNQPQHF
D gene: TRBD1
J gene: TRBJ1-5
V gene: TRBV30
clone size: many

CDR3 DNA: TGTGCCAGCAGTCCCAGCGGTGCCCCCTCTGGGGCCAACGTCCTGACTTTC
CDR3 protein: CASSPSGAPSGANVLTF
D gene: NA
J gene: TRBJ2-6
V gene: TRBV12-3/TRBV12-4
clone size: many

CDR3 DNA: TGTGCCAGCAGCCCGCGGGACACGCACAATGAGCAGTTCTTC
CDR3 protein: CASSPRDTHNEQFF
D gene: NA
J gene: TRBJ2-1
V gene: TRBV5-4
clone size: NA

CDR3 DNA: TGTGCCACCAGTGACCCCCTGACTCCGTGGACGCAGTATTTT
CDR3 protein: CATSDPLTPWTQYF
D gene: NA
J gene: TRBJ2-3
V gene: TRBV24-1
clone size: few

CDR3 DNA: TGTGCCAGCAGTCGCGGACAGGGGGCAAGCTATGGCTACACCTTC
CDR3 protein: CASSRGQGASYGYTF
D gene: TRBD1
J gene: TRBJ1-2
V gene: TRBV7-9
clone size: many

CDR3 DNA: TGTGCCACCAGAGCCGGGACAGGGGGACGGGCTGAAGCTTTCTTT
CDR3 protein: CATRAGTGGRAEAFF
D gene: TRBD1
J gene: TRBJ1-1
V gene: TRBV24-1
clone size: many

CDR3 DNA: TGTGCCAGTAGCCAAGACAGGGGTAATCAGCCCCAGCATTTT
CDR3 protein: CASSQDRGNQPQHF
D gene: TRBD1
J gene: TRBJ1-5
V gene: TRBV19
clone size: many

CDR3 DNA: TGTGCCAGCAGCCCCCGTGTTGTTGCGGGAAGCTACAATGAGCAGTTCTTC
CDR3 protein: CASSPRVVAGSYNEQFF
D gene: NA
J gene: TRBJ2-1
V gene: TRBV14
clone size: many

CDR3 DNA: TGTGCCAGCAGCTTGGAAACAGGGGGTACTGAAGCTTTCTTT
CDR3 protein: CASSLETGGTEAFF
D gene: TRBD1
J gene: TRBJ1-1
V gene: TRBV11-2
clone size: many

CDR3 DNA: TGTGCCAGCAGCCAAGAATGGAGAGCGGGAGGCCGGGGAACCAAAAACATTCAGTACTTC
CDR3 protein: CASSQEWRAGGRGTKNIQYF
D gene: TRBD2
J gene: TRBJ2-4
V gene: TRBV3-1
clone size: NA

CDR3 DNA: TGCAGTGCCACTACAGGGGGCTTTGCGACTGAAGCTTTCTTT
CDR3 protein: CSATTGGFATEAFF
D gene: TRBD1
J gene: TRBJ1-1
V gene: TRBV20-1
clone size: many

CDR3 DNA: TGTGCCTGGAGTGTAACCAGGGGGCATGGCTACACCTTC
CDR3 protein: CAWSVTRGHGYTF
D gene: TRBD1
J gene: TRBJ1-2
V gene: TRBV30
clone size: many

CDR3 DNA: TGTGCCAGCAGCCAAGGTTATGAGCAGTTCTTC
CDR3 protein: CASSQGYEQFF
D gene: NA
J gene: TRBJ2-1
V gene: TRBV3-1
clone size: few

CDR3 DNA: TGTGCCAGCAGGCCTGCGACAGGGCAGAACACTGAAGCTTTCTTT
CDR3 protein: CASRPATGQNTEAFF
D gene: TRBD1
J gene: TRBJ1-1
V gene: TRBV2
clone size: many

CDR3 DNA: TGTGCCAGCAGCCTCGCGGGTATCGGATACGAGCAGTACTTC
CDR3 protein: CASSLAGIGYEQYF
D gene: NA
J gene: TRBJ2-7
V gene: TRBV11-2
clone size: many

CDR3 DNA: TGTGCCAGCAGCTTAGAGGGGGGTCAGCCCCAGCATTTT
CDR3 protein: CASSLEGGQPQHF
D gene: NA
J gene: TRBJ1-5
V gene: TRBV7-9
clone size: NA

CDR3 DNA: TGTGCCAGCAGTGACACCGCGGGACGGAACTATGGCTACACCTTC
CDR3 protein: CASSDTAGRNYGYTF
D gene: NA
J gene: TRBJ1-2
V gene: TRBV27
clone size: many